This T cell receptor (beta chain) was recovered during a study of T cell responses to AZD1222 COVID-19 vaccine. The assay was immunoSEQ multiplex PCR, and TCRdb's table has in-frame clones only and misses some. This sample has under 110,000 clones, with 86% found just once. Findings and limits, study-wide: The span of vaccine-associated CD4 TCRs extended across spike, with dominance at 160-218 and 743-854. Sampling that yielded the repertoires occurred only after the peak T cell response.

With respect to this clone: Its antigen is currently unknown.

Germline-derived CDR1 and CDR2 are SNHLY and FYNNEI. This CDR3 is built from 11 residues. Between the trimmed V and J ends, which lost 8 bases and 0 bases, there was a span of 5 bases. The receptor was derived from an adult in good health. The chain is built from TRBV2 and TRBJ2-7, with D maybe TRBD1 (5 bases). This specimen was peripheral blood, taken on day 0 of AZD1222 vaccination. The CDR3 DNA is TGTGCCAGCCAGGGCTCCTACGAGCAGTACTTC. This translates into CASQGSYEQYF.